Listed below are T cell receptor beta chains from one sample, sequenced in a study of cytomegalovirus exposure and HLA in healthy donors. The table came from immunoSEQ multiplex PCR; TCRdb's copy has only in-frame clones and leaves some out. The table records roughly 280,000 clones, under 80% of them present only once. Sequenced sample: PBMCs. The receptors were gathered from a female donor in good health and CMV-seronegative. CDR3s include the opening cysteine and the closing phenylalanine or tryptophan. The D gene is left open where the match is weak. Clone size is stated in some rows and not others, as once, few, many or a class when expanded.

clone size	D gene	V gene	J gene	CDR3 DNA	CDR3 protein
.	.	TRBV28	TRBJ1-1	TGTGCCAGCAGTTCTCCTACCGGGACAACGAACACTGAAGCTTTCTTT	CASSSPTGTTNTEAFF
.	.	TRBV10-2	TRBJ2-2	TGCGCCAGCAGACGGGAATGGAACACCGGGGAGCTGTTTTTT	CASRREWNTGELFF
few	TRBD1	TRBV5-4	TRBJ1-2	TGTGCCAGCAGCTTGCCCGACAGGGCCGGGTTCTTAGTTGGCTACACCTTC	CASSLPDRAGFLVGYTF
.	.	TRBV11-3	TRBJ1-4	TGTGCCAGCAGCTTACGGTCGGGGGTTGCTGAAAAACTGTTTTTT	CASSLRSGVAEKLFF
.	TRBD1	TRBV7-9	TRBJ2-5	TGTGCCAGCAGCTTAAGGACAGGGAAGGGGGAGACCCAGTACTTC	CASSLRTGKGETQYF
.	.	TRBV5-1	TRBJ2-2	TGCGCCAGCAGCTTGGAACAGATCATGACCGGGGAGCTGTTTTTT	CASSLEQIMTGELFF
once	TRBD1	TRBV25-1	TRBJ1-4	TGTGCCAGCAGGCCCGGACAGGGCCGTAATGAAAAACTGTTTTTT	CASRPGQGRNEKLFF
.	.	TRBV11-2	TRBJ1-3	TGTGCCAGCAGCTGGGGACAAGCAGGAAACACCATATATTTT	CASSWGQAGNTIYF
.	.	TRBV19	TRBJ2-7	TGTGCCAGTAGTATAACACCGACAGAATACGAGCAGTACTTC	CASSITPTEYEQYF
.	.	TRBV4-1	TRBJ2-1	TGCGCCAGCAGCCAACCTCAGAGGAGCGGCAATGAGCAGTTCTTC	CASSQPQRSGNEQFF
once	.	TRBV11-3	TRBJ2-3	TGTGCCAGCTCGGTTAACACAGATACGCAGTATTTT	CASSVNTDTQYF
few	.	TRBV5-1	TRBJ1-4	TGCGCCAGCTCCTCCGGGGGTTCTAATGAAAAACTGTTTTTT	CASSSGGSNEKLFF
.	TRBD2	TRBV5-4	TRBJ2-5	TGTGCCAGCAGCGAAGATAGCGGGGCCGGGAGAGAGACCCAGTACTTC	CASSEDSGAGRETQYF
.	.	TRBV28	TRBJ2-3	TGTGCCAGCGCTTCACAAGATACGCAGTATTTT	CASASQDTQYF
few	TRBD1	TRBV28	TRBJ1-2	TGTGCCAGCAGTATCCAATCAGGGGGCGCTAACTATGGCTACACCTTC	CASSIQSGGANYGYTF
.	TRBD2	TRBV5-1	TRBJ2-2	TGCGCCAGCAGCGGTAGCGGGAGTATTGGGGAGCTGTTTTTT	CASSGSGSIGELFF
once	.	TRBV7-9	TRBJ1-1	TGTGCCAGCAGCGGACGGGCGAGGGCCCCGAACACTGAAGCTTTCTTT	CASSGRARAPNTEAFF
.	.	TRBV7-6	TRBJ2-5	TGTGCCACGAGTCGGGGAACGTACCAAGAGACCCAGTACTTC	CATSRGTYQETQYF
.	.	TRBV6-6	TRBJ2-1	TGTGCCAGCAGTCCGCGACAGCGTCAAACGTACAATGAGCAGTTCTTC	CASSPRQRQTYNEQFF
.	TRBD1	TRBV6-5	TRBJ1-5	TGTGCCAGCAGTTACTCGCCGACAGGGGGTAATCAGCCCCAGCATTTT	CASSYSPTGGNQPQHF
.	TRBD2	TRBV18	TRBJ2-7	TGTGCCAGCTCAGCCACGACGGGACTAATCTACGAGCAGTACTTC	CASSATTGLIYEQYF
.	TRBD1	TRBV2	TRBJ1-1	TGTGCCAGCAGTGAAAAGGGACAGGGCGGACCTGAAGCTTTCTTT	CASSEKGQGGPEAFF